The 3 T cell receptor beta chains listed next were all sequenced from one sample in a study of blood T cell repertoires in COVID-19. Generated by immunoSEQ multiplex PCR, the TCRdb table keeps only in-frame clones and is missing some. Found here are 95,000 to 110,000 clones, roughly four fifths of them singletons; the top ten hold 4.5% to 5.5%. The sequencing sample was made of peripheral blood. The receptors come from a man between 60 and 70 years old with acute or convalescent COVID-19.

V usage is TRBV6-1 and J usage is TRBJ2-1, with D possibly being TRBD1 (5 bases). Trimming pared 2 bases from V and 7 bases from J, leaving 15 bases between. Germline V CDR1 and CDR2: MNHNS, SASEGT. The CDR3 has 15 amino acids. The CDR3 loop is CASSEIKQGYNEQFF. The DNA for the CDR3 is TGTGCCAGCAGTGAAATAAAGCAGGGTTATAATGAGCAGTTCTTC.

The V call is TRBV19, the J call TRBJ1-5; maybe TRBD1 (5 bases). The CDR3 contains 16 residues. Germline CDR1 LNHDA, CDR2 SQIVND (reference sequence). With 7 bases removed from V and 0 bases from J, the gap between germline ends came to 16 bases. The CDR3 spells CASITAGGDSNQPQHF. CDR3 DNA: TGTGCCAGTATCACCGCGGGGGGAGATAGCAATCAGCCCCAGCATTTT.

The rearrangement links TRBV6-4 to TRBJ1-1; tentative D call: TRBD1 (5 bases). The CDR3 extends over 13 amino acids. V lost 5 bases and J lost 6, with 13 bases in between. The V gene's germline CDR1 is MRHNA and CDR2 SNTAGT. In DNA form, the CDR3 reads TGTGCCAGCAGTCCGACAGTCTACGCTGAAGCTTTCTTT. This sequence encodes CASSPTVYAEAFF.